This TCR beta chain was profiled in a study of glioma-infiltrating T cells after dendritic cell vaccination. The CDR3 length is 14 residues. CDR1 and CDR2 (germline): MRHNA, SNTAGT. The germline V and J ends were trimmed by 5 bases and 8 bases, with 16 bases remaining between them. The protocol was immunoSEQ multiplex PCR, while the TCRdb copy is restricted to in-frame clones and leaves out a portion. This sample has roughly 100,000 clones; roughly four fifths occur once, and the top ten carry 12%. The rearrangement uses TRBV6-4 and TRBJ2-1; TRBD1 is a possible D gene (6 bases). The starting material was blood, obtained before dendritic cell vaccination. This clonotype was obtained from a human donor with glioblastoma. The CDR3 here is CASSPSQSGDEQFF. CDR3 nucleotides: TGTGCCAGCAGTCCATCCCAATCAGGGGATGAGCAGTTCTTC.